The rows below give T cell receptor beta chains drawn from one sample of a study of T cell changes during pregnancy in multiple sclerosis. The assay was immunoSEQ multiplex PCR, and TCRdb's table has in-frame clones only and misses some. The sample includes around 80,000 clones, 90% to 95% of them seen just once. Sequenced material: peripheral blood, taken in the second trimester of pregnancy. The source is a female donor in good health, enrolled as a control in a pregnancy study. Each CDR3 is given with its conserved first and last residue. D genes are given only for firm matches. Only part of the rows carry a size: once, few, many, or a class if the clone is expanded.

CDR3 | DNA | V | D | size | J
CSVRAGLSQPQHF | TGCAGCGTTAGGGCGGGTCTAAGCCAGCCCCAGCATTTT | TRBV29-1 | . | . | TRBJ1-5
CASSPASSYEQYF | TGTGCCAGCAGCCCTGCTAGCTCCTACGAGCAGTACTTC | TRBV4-2 | . | . | TRBJ2-7
CASSTLIRGITGELFF | TGTGCCAGCAGCACCCTCATCCGGGGAATAACCGGGGAGCTGTTTTTT | TRBV27 | . | . | TRBJ2-2
CASSLDRATDTQYF | TGCGCCAGCAGCTTGGACAGGGCCACAGATACGCAGTATTTT | TRBV5-1 | . | . | TRBJ2-3
CASSRGLVGSNEQFF | TGTGCCAGCAGCCGGGGGTTAGTGGGGAGCAATGAGCAGTTCTTC | TRBV11-3 | . | . | TRBJ2-1
CASSPSTGGGNSPLHF | TGTGCCAGCAGTCCGTCAACAGGGGGTGGTAATTCACCCCTCCACTTT | TRBV7-2 | TRBD1 | . | TRBJ1-6
CASRTGQSYEQYF | TGTGCCAGCAGAACAGGACAGTCCTACGAGCAGTACTTC | TRBV6-5 | . | . | TRBJ2-7
CASRRVGSNQPQHF | TGTGCCAGCAGGAGGGTTGGGAGCAATCAGCCCCAGCATTTT | TRBV27 | . | . | TRBJ1-5
CASSLRGYTDTQYF | TGTGCCAGCAGTTTACGGGGATACACAGATACGCAGTATTTT | TRBV28 | . | . | TRBJ2-3
CASSPGLASTGELFF | TGTGCCAGCTCACCAGGACTAGCCTCCACCGGGGAGCTGTTTTTT | TRBV18 | TRBD2 | . | TRBJ2-2
CASSLTENQPQHF | TGTGCCAGCAGCTTAACAGAGAATCAGCCCCAGCATTTT | TRBV7-8 | . | . | TRBJ1-5
CASSKTGYNQPQHF | TGTGCCAGCAGCAAAACAGGGTACAATCAGCCCCAGCATTTT | TRBV14 | . | . | TRBJ1-5
CASSAQGSEGSYEQYF | TGTGCCAGCAGTGCTCAGGGATCGGAAGGCTCCTACGAGCAGTACTTC | TRBV2 | . | . | TRBJ2-7
CASNIRTGRDNSPLHF | TGTGCCAGCAACATAAGGACAGGGCGCGATAATTCACCCCTCCACTTT | TRBV5-6 | TRBD1 | . | TRBJ1-6
CASSLMGRGRTGELFF | TGTGCCAGCAGTTTAATGGGCAGGGGGCGCACCGGGGAGCTGTTTTTT | TRBV28 | TRBD1 | . | TRBJ2-2
CAWSLAGGGTDTQYF | TGTGCCTGGAGTTTAGCGGGAGGGGGCACAGATACGCAGTATTTT | TRBV30 | TRBD2 | . | TRBJ2-3
CASSQAPTGGSSYEQYF | TGCGCCAGCAGCCAAGCTCCGACAGGGGGCAGCTCCTACGAGCAGTACTTC | TRBV4-1 | TRBD1 | . | TRBJ2-7
CASTLPGALYGYTF | TGTGCCAGCACTCTCCCGGGAGCCCTCTATGGCTACACCTTC | TRBV9 | . | . | TRBJ1-2
CASSPGTSDADTQYF | TGTGCCAGCAGCCCAGGGACTAGCGATGCAGATACGCAGTATTTT | TRBV9 | TRBD2 | . | TRBJ2-3
CASSERLGNEQYF | TGTGCCAGCAGTGAGAGACTAGGAAACGAGCAGTACTTC | TRBV2 | . | . | TRBJ2-7
CASSPDRGGNNEQFF | TGCGCCAGCAGCCCGGACAGAGGGGGTAACAATGAGCAGTTCTTC | TRBV5-1 | . | . | TRBJ2-1
CASSPRDRGRGETQYF | TGTGCCAGCAGCCCCCGGGACAGGGGTCGTGGAGAGACCCAGTACTTC | TRBV5-4 | TRBD1 | . | TRBJ2-5
CASSQQRRGPKFF | TGCGCCAGCAGTCAACAGCGGAGGGGACCCAAGTTCTTC | TRBV23-1 | . | . | TRBJ2-1
CASSERGFGAYEQYF | TGTGCCAGCAGTGAAAGGGGCTTTGGTGCCTACGAGCAGTACTTC | TRBV2 | . | once | TRBJ2-7
CASSAALGQAYNEQFF | TGTGCCAGCAGCGCCGCCCTTGGACAGGCATACAATGAGCAGTTCTTC | TRBV28 | TRBD1 | . | TRBJ2-1
CASTPSPVSSALRGQFF | TGTGCCAGCACCCCCAGTCCCGTATCTAGCGCCTTACGAGGGCAGTTCTTC | TRBV28 | . | . | TRBJ2-1
CARTPTGFGQPQHF | TGTGCCAGGACACCGACAGGGTTTGGACAGCCCCAGCATTTT | TRBV5-5 | TRBD1 | . | TRBJ1-5
CSGGQETYQYF | TGCAGTGGGGGACAGGAAACTTACCAGTACTTC | TRBV20-1 | TRBD1 | . | TRBJ2-5
CASSVLTGTGAYNEQFF | TGTGCCAGCAGCGTACTCACCGGGACAGGTGCCTACAATGAGCAGTTCTTC | TRBV5-5 | TRBD1 | . | TRBJ2-1
CSVWLAGVDTQYF | TGCAGCGTTTGGTTAGCGGGAGTGGATACGCAGTATTTT | TRBV29-1 | TRBD2 | . | TRBJ2-3
CAWRGNTEAFF | TGTGCCTGGCGGGGGAACACTGAAGCTTTCTTT | TRBV30 | . | . | TRBJ1-1
CASSLVSTGGREQYF | TGTGCCAGCAGTTTAGTTTCGACAGGGGGCCGCGAGCAGTACTTC | TRBV27 | TRBD1 | . | TRBJ2-7
CASSRLAGGVTDTQYF | TGTGCCAGCAGTAGACTAGCGGGAGGTGTCACAGATACGCAGTATTTT | TRBV6-4 | TRBD2 | . | TRBJ2-3
CASSLTQKQPQHF | TGTGCCAGCAGTTTAACGCAGAAACAGCCCCAGCATTTT | TRBV27 | . | . | TRBJ1-5
CASSPHRGPDGELFF | TGTGCCAGCAGCCCCCACAGGGGGCCTGACGGGGAGCTGTTTTTT | TRBV5-4 | TRBD1 | . | TRBJ2-2
CASRDRGPTGELFF | TGTGCCAGCAGGGACAGGGGTCCGACCGGGGAGCTGTTTTTT | TRBV7-8 | TRBD1 | . | TRBJ2-2
CASSVSGTGVPETQYF | TGTGCCAGCAGCGTCAGCGGGACAGGGGTTCCAGAGACCCAGTACTTC | TRBV9 | TRBD1 | . | TRBJ2-5
CASSQGRLGSSYEQYF | TGCGCCAGCAGCCAGGGAAGACTAGGAAGCTCCTACGAGCAGTACTTC | TRBV4-1 | . | . | TRBJ2-7
CASRLDSWSEKLFF | TGCGCCAGCAGGCTGGACAGCTGGTCTGAAAAACTGTTTTTT | TRBV5-1 | . | . | TRBJ1-4
CASRDFPGQKTSLAASTDTQYF | TGTGCCAGCAGAGACTTTCCGGGACAAAAGACTTCTCTAGCGGCTAGCACAGATACGCAGTATTTT | TRBV27 | . | . | TRBJ2-3